Listed here are 32 T cell receptor beta chains from one sample, sequenced in a study of T cell responses to AZD1222 COVID-19 vaccine. This table comes from immunoSEQ multiplex PCR, and its TCRdb copy is limited to in-frame clones, with some not included. Of roughly 200,000 clones listed, about 90% are singletons. Sample: peripheral blood, taken on day 0 of AZD1222 vaccination. These receptors all come from an adult in good health.

The chain carries TRBV25-1 and TRBJ2-7; D is unresolved. This CDR3 is built from 12 residues. V gave up 4 bases and J gave up 2 bases, with 6 bases separating them. Germline V lookup: CDR1 MGHDK, CDR2 SYGVNS. CDR3 loop: CASSVSTYEQYF. The CDR3 region has the DNA TGTGCCAGCAGTGTTTCGACCTACGAGCAGTACTTC.

V usage is TRBV7-6 and J usage is TRBJ1-3; D may be TRBD1 (6 bases). The length of the CDR3 is 10 residues. Deletions cut 11 bases from V and 8 bases from J, with 10 bases between. Germline V gives CDR1 SGHVS, CDR2 FNYEAQ. In DNA form, the CDR3 reads TGTGCCTCAGGGGAATACACCATATATTTT. It yields the protein CASGEYTIYF.

The chain links TRBV7-2 to TRBJ2-5; D gene ambiguous. The CDR3 covers 14 residues. V was clipped by 5 bases and J by 5 bases, with 15 bases between them. Germline loops: CDR1 SGHTA, CDR2 FQGNSA. The CDR3 spells CASSPRLSRETQYF. In DNA form, the CDR3 reads TGTGCCAGCAGCCCCCGACTGTCCCGGGAGACCCAGTACTTC.

The CDR3 reads CASRPGGTDTQYF. CDR3 coding DNA: TGTGCCAGCAGGCCCGGAGGCACAGATACGCAGTATTTT. The chain has TRBV6-6 and TRBJ2-3; D is undetermined. This CDR3 spans 13 amino acids. Per the germline V gene, CDR1 is MNHNY and CDR2 is SVGAGI (reference sequence). Trimming removed 6 bases from V and 1 base from J, with 8 bases in between.

In this sample, this clone turned up a few times. The V and J genes are TRBV19 and TRBJ2-3; TRBD1 agrees at 9 bases. Germline V gives CDR1 LNHDA, CDR2 SQIVND (reference sequence). This CDR3 is 15 amino acids long. V was pared by 3 bases and J by 2 bases, with 3 bases of the junction left unmatched. The CDR3 nucleotides read TGTGCCAGTAGTATCGGGACAGGGCACACAGATACGCAGTATTTT. It encodes CASSIGTGHTDTQYF.

A single count supports this clone. The gene calls are TRBV7-3 and TRBJ2-7; tentative D call: TRBD2 (6 bases). CDR1 SGHTA and CDR2 FQGTGA come from the germline V gene. This CDR3 is built from 17 residues. Trimming pared 0 bases from V and 3 bases from J, leaving 18 bases between. CDR3 DNA sequence: TGTGCCAGCAGCTTAACCTCCCTAGGGGACTTCGACTACGAGCAGTACTTC. Its translation is CASSLTSLGDFDYEQYF.

This rearrangement joins TRBV7-9 to TRBJ2-7; no clear D gene. This CDR3 comprises 13 residues. Trimming cost V 2 bases and J 3 bases, with 8 bases left between them. CDR1 and CDR2 (germline): SEHNR, FQNEAQ (reference sequence). CDR3 nucleotides: TGTGCCAGCAGCTTAAGACCTTTCTACGAGCAGTACTTC. This translates into CASSLRPFYEQYF. The whole variable domain, remainder taken from reference TRBV7-9 and TRBJ2-7, is DTGVSQNPRHKITKRGQNVTFRCDPISEHNRLYWYRQTLGQGPEFLTYFQNEAQLEKSRLLSDRFSAERPKGSFSTLEIQRTEQGDSAMYLCASSLRPFYEQYFGPGTRLTVT.

The rearrangement uses TRBV4-1 and TRBJ1-6; D unclear. Trimming took off 1 base at V and 7 bases at J, with 8 bases between the two ends. Per germline, CDR1 MGHRA and CDR2 YSYEKL. The CDR3 spans 14 residues. The CDR3 sequence: CASSQGGRNSPLHF. The CDR3 DNA reads as TGCGCCAGCAGCCAAGGCGGTAGGAATTCACCCCTCCACTTT.

The J gene is TRBJ2-7, the V gene TRBV5-1; maybe TRBD1 (5 bases). Germline loops: CDR1 SGHRS, CDR2 YFSETQ. The CDR3 has 14 residues. V lost 6 bases to trimming and J lost 2 bases, with 15 bases between them. The CDR3 loop reads CASKHRDRPYEQYF. As DNA, the CDR3 is TGCGCCAGCAAACACCGAGACAGACCCTACGAGCAGTACTTC.

This clone occurred a few times. This chain connects TRBV11-2 to TRBJ2-7, with unresolved D. The V gene lost 2 bases and the J gene lost 2 bases, with 10 bases spanning the gap. Germline loops: CDR1 SGHAT, CDR2 FQNNGV. The CDR3 is made up of 14 amino acids. CDR3: CASSLTAYTYEQYF. CDR3 sequence (DNA): TGTGCCAGCAGCTTAACCGCTTACACCTACGAGCAGTACTTC.

The chain couples TRBV18 to TRBJ1-5; 9 bases fit TRBD1. Trimming cost V 3 bases and J 4 bases; bases outside gene matches: 4. The germline V gene has CDR1 KGHSH and CDR2 LQKENI. This CDR3 region has 15 residues. The CDR3 nucleotides read TGTGCCAGCTCACCGGGACAGGGTGGTAATCAGCCCCAGCATTTT. It yields the protein CASSPGQGGNQPQHF.

This clone has more than one count but fewer than ten. V is TRBV11-3 and J is TRBJ2-7; no reliable D call. Per the germline V gene, CDR1 is SGHNT and CDR2 is YENEEA. The CDR3 is 13 amino acids. Trimming pared 1 base from V and 4 bases from J, leaving 8 bases between. CDR3 sequence: CASSLASGYEQYF. The CDR3 DNA sequence: TGTGCCAGCAGCTTAGCGTCAGGTTACGAGCAGTACTTC. The full variable domain, its missing parts supplied by reference TRBV11-3 and TRBJ2-7, is EAGVVQSPRYKIIEKKQPVAFWCNPISGHNTLYWYLQNLGQGPELLIRYENEEAVDDSQLPKDRFSAERLKGVDSTLKIQPAELGDSAVYLCASSLASGYEQYFGPGTRLTVT.

The rearrangement links TRBV19 to TRBJ1-1; D is unresolved. This CDR3 contains 14 residues. The germline CDR1 and CDR2 sequences are LNHDA and SQIVND (reference sequence). With 6 bases removed from V and 2 bases from J, the gap between germline ends came to 13 bases. The CDR3 spells CASSTPGFNTEAFF. The CDR3 nucleotides read TGTGCCAGTAGCACACCGGGATTTAACACTGAAGCTTTCTTT.

The chain recombines TRBV4-1 with TRBJ1-1; D call uncertain. The CDR3 has 17 amino acids. Germline V gives CDR1 MGHRA, CDR2 YSYEKL. The ends were cut back, 3 bases at V and 0 bases at J, with 17 bases in the middle. The CDR3 region is CASSHVPGIPVNTEAFF. In DNA form, the CDR3 reads TGCGCCAGCAGCCATGTACCAGGAATTCCTGTGAACACTGAAGCTTTCTTT.

The chain couples TRBV30 to TRBJ1-1; the match to TRBD1 covers 8 bases. The J segment lost 4 bases and the V segment lost 2 bases, leaving 0 bases of the junction unmatched. CDR1 and CDR2 (germline): GTSNPN, SVGIG (reference sequence). The CDR3 consists of 12 residues. CDR3 in DNA: TGTGCCTGGAGTACAGGGGGCACTGAAGCTTTCTTT. As protein: CAWSTGGTEAFF.

The chain links TRBV5-8 to TRBJ2-1; 13 bases are shared with TRBD2. Germline V gives CDR1 SGHTS, CDR2 YDEGEE. Trimming cost V 5 bases and J 7 bases; bases outside gene matches: 6. This CDR3 has 15 residues. The CDR3 here is CASSPGTSGANEQFF. As DNA, the CDR3 is TGTGCCAGCAGTCCCGGGACTAGCGGGGCTAATGAGCAGTTCTTC.

The chain combines TRBV9 with TRBJ2-1, with D uncertain. Per the germline V gene, CDR1 is SGDLS and CDR2 is YYNGEE. CDR3 length: 14 residues. With 0 bases removed from V and 7 bases from J, the gap between germline ends came to 11 bases. As DNA, the CDR3 is TGTGCCAGCAGCGTAGCGTGGAATTTAAATGAGCAGTTCTTC. This encodes CASSVAWNLNEQFF.

The genes are TRBV19 and TRBJ1-2; tentatively, D is TRBD1 (5 bases). Germline V gene data show CDR1 as LNHDA and CDR2 as SQIVND (reference sequence). CDR3 length: 14 residues. Trimming removed 7 bases from V and 4 bases from J, with 16 bases in between. The CDR3 DNA follows: TGTGCCAGTATAAGGGGAGGAGGTCGCTATGGCTACACCTTC. Translating gives CASIRGGGRYGYTF.

The J gene is TRBJ2-7, the V gene TRBV5-1, with 8 bases that match TRBD2. The trim removed 4 bases at V and 6 bases at J, leaving 12 bases unmatched. The CDR3 is 15 amino acids. Germline lookup yields CDR1 SGHRS and CDR2 YFSETQ. CDR3 DNA sequence: TGCGCCAGCAGCACGGCGGGGGGCCCGCCGGTCGAGCAGTACTTC. It specifies CASSTAGGPPVEQYF. Using reference TRBV5-1 and TRBJ2-7 for the parts outside the CDR3, the full variable domain is KAGVTQTPRYLIKTRGQQVTLSCSPISGHRSVSWYQQTPGQGLQFLFEYFSETQRNKGNFPGRFSGRQFSNSRSEMNVSTLELGDSALYLCASSTAGGPPVEQYFGPGTRLTVT.

The J gene is TRBJ1-4, the V gene TRBV3-1 (or the pseudogene TRBV3-2); weak D call: TRBD1 (6 bases). V was trimmed by 0 bases and J by 10 bases, leaving 12 bases between them. The CDR3 is 14 residues long. Per the germline V gene, CDR1 is LGHDT and CDR2 is YNNKEL (reference sequence). The CDR3 protein is CASSQDSGTRKLFF. DNA for the CDR3: TGTGCCAGCAGCCAAGACTCCGGGACACGAAAACTGTTTTTT.

This sequence joins TRBV30 and TRBJ2-2; no clear D. This CDR3 region has 13 residues. V was cut by 0 bases and J by 7 bases, with 9 bases left in between. Germline CDR1 and CDR2: GTSNPN and SVGIG (reference sequence). The CDR3 DNA reads as TGTGCCTGGAGTGTACAAGGAGTCGGGGAGCTGTTTTTT. Encoded protein: CAWSVQGVGELFF.

The chain couples TRBV28 to TRBJ1-2; D gene uncertain. Germline CDR1 is MDHEN and CDR2 is SYDVKM. The CDR3 has 14 amino acids. V was cut by 3 bases and J by 0 bases, with 8 bases left in between. CDR3 DNA: TGTGCCAGCAGTTTGGCCAGCTCTAACTATGGCTACACCTTC. The encoded protein is CASSLASSNYGYTF.

J is TRBJ2-6 and V is TRBV12-3 or TRBV12-4, with no clear D. V was clipped by 8 bases and J by 0 bases, with 5 bases between them. The CDR3 has 13 amino acids. CDR3 DNA: TGTGCCAGCTCCTCCTCTGGGGCCAACGTCCTGACTTTC. It yields the protein CASSSSGANVLTF.

The rearrangement uses TRBV7-6 and TRBJ1-3, with D maybe TRBD1 (5 bases). V shed 5 bases and J shed 0 bases, with 14 bases lying between them. Germline V lookup: CDR1 SGHVS, CDR2 FNYEAQ. CDR3 length: 16 amino acids. The CDR3 protein is CASSPYSRGSGNTIYF. DNA for the CDR3: TGTGCCAGCAGCCCCTATTCAAGGGGCTCTGGAAACACCATATATTTT.

The CDR3 protein is CSASPLAGPNYEQYF. DNA for the CDR3: TGCAGTGCTAGTCCCCTAGCGGGGCCTAACTACGAGCAGTACTTC. The rearrangement uses TRBV20-1 and TRBJ2-7; 9 bases map to TRBD2. Germline values: CDR1 DFQATT, CDR2 SNEGSKA (reference sequence). The ends lost 3 bases at V and 3 bases at J; junction bases unmatched: 9. CDR3 size: 15 residues.

The chain carries TRBV9 and TRBJ1-3; D perhaps matches TRBD1 (5 bases). Germline V CDR1 and CDR2: SGDLS, YYNGEE. This CDR3 contains 17 residues. V lost 0 bases to trimming and J lost 2 bases, with 15 bases between them. CDR3 sequence: CASSVVGTPKPGNTIYF. As DNA, the CDR3 is TGTGCCAGCAGCGTAGTTGGGACCCCGAAGCCTGGAAACACCATATATTTT. Drawing the rest from reference TRBV9 and TRBJ1-3, the complete variable domain is DSGVTQTPKHLITATGQRVTLRCSPRSGDLSVYWYQQSLDQGLQFLIQYYNGEERAKGNILERFSAQQFPDLHSELNLSSLELGDSALYFCASSVVGTPKPGNTIYFGEGSWLTVV.

The chain carries TRBV5-4 and TRBJ1-4; 10 nucleotides match TRBD1. Trimming cost V 4 bases and J 1 base; bases outside gene matches: 10. This CDR3 has 18 residues. The germline CDR1 and CDR2 sequences are SGHNT and YYREEE (reference sequence). In DNA form, the CDR3 reads TGTGCCAGCAGCCGACGAGACAGGGGGCCGAAAACTAATGAAAAACTGTTTTTT. This gives the protein CASSRRDRGPKTNEKLFF.

The chain joins TRBV5-1 to TRBJ1-1, with D possibly matching TRBD1 (6 bases). Per germline, CDR1 SGHRS and CDR2 YFSETQ. Trimming removed 7 bases at V and 1 base at J, with 14 bases between. The CDR3 has 14 residues. CDR3 DNA sequence: TGCGCCAGCCGGACAGCTATTGCGAACACTGAAGCTTTCTTT. Protein sequence: CASRTAIANTEAFF. Full variable domain (remainder filled in from reference TRBV5-1 and TRBJ1-1): KAGVTQTPRYLIKTRGQQVTLSCSPISGHRSVSWYQQTPGQGLQFLFEYFSETQRNKGNFPGRFSGRQFSNSRSEMNVSTLELGDSALYLCASRTAIANTEAFFGQGTRLTVV.

The chain couples TRBV4-1 to TRBJ1-1, with 9 bases aligning to TRBD1. J gave up 6 bases and V 0 bases, and 5 bases lay outside the gene matches. This CDR3 has 15 residues. Germline CDR1 and CDR2: MGHRA and YSYEKL. The chain's CDR3 is CASSQDQRQGAEAFF. CDR3 in DNA: TGCGCCAGCAGCCAAGACCAGCGACAGGGGGCTGAAGCTTTCTTT.

The chain links TRBV10-1 to TRBJ1-6, with D possibly matching TRBD1 (6 bases). The germline V gene has CDR1 WNHNN and CDR2 SYGVQD (reference sequence). This CDR3 comprises 15 residues. Deletions cut 3 bases from V and 7 bases from J, with 13 bases between. For the CDR3, the DNA is TGCGCCAGCAGTGACCCACAGGGATCCAATTCACCCCTCCACTTT. Translated, it gives CASSDPQGSNSPLHF.

The chain employs TRBV3-1 (or the pseudogene TRBV3-2) and TRBJ2-2, with 7 bases that match TRBD1. Germline assignment: CDR1 LGHDT and CDR2 YNNKEL (reference sequence). V was pared by 4 bases and J by 6 bases, with 8 bases of the junction left unmatched. The CDR3 is 15 amino acids. CDR3 amino acids: CASSLTATGSGELFF. Written as DNA, the CDR3 is TGTGCCAGCAGCCTTACCGCGACAGGGTCCGGGGAGCTGTTTTTT.

The chain joins TRBV5-3 to TRBJ1-5; D possibly corresponds to TRBD1 (6 bases). TRBV5-3 qualifies as an ORF whose function is uncertain. Trimming removed 4 bases at V and 1 base at J, with 15 bases between. The CDR3 sequence is 16 residues long. The CDR3 region is CARSLKQGESNQPQHF. The CDR3 bases are TGTGCCAGAAGCCTAAAACAGGGTGAGAGCAATCAGCCCCAGCATTTT.